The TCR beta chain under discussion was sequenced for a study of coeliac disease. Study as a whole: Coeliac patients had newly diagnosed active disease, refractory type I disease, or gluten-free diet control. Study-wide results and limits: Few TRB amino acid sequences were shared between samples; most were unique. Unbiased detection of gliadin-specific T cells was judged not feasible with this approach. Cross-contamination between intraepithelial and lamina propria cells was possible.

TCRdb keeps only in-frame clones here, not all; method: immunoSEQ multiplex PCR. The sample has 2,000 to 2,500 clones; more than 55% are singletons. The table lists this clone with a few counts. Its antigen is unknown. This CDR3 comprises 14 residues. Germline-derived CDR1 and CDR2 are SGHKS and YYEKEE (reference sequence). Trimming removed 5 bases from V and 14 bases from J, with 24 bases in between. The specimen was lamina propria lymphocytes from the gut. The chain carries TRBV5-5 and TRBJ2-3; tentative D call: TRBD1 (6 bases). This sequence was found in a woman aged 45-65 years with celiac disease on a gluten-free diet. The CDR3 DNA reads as TGTGCCAGCAGTTCTAGGACAGCTAAAAAACCCCCGTATTTT. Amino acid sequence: CASSSRTAKKPPYF.